These 9 T cell receptor beta chains originate from one sample sequenced in a study of graft-versus-host responses after intestinal transplantation. The table came from immunoSEQ multiplex PCR; TCRdb's copy has only in-frame clones and leaves some out. The top ten hold around a sixth of the sample, which has about 16,000 clones, about 80% seen once. Graft samples were processed, releasing intraepithelial and lamina propria lymphocytes. Sequencing used ileum tissue, obtained approximately 97 days after intestinal transplant. All receptors come from a human patient who received an intestinal transplant, so some T cells may come from the graft donor.

The CDR3, as DNA: TGCGCCAGCAGCCTCCACCGGGGCGAGCGGTTAAACCAAGAGACCCAGTACTTC. This gives the protein CASSLHRGERLNQETQYF. The chain couples TRBV4-1 to TRBJ2-5; D possibly matches TRBD1 or TRBD2 (5 bases each). V shed 4 bases and J shed 0 bases, with 21 bases lying between them. The CDR3 has 18 residues. Germline-derived CDR1 and CDR2 are MGHRA and YSYEKL.

The rearrangement links TRBV13 to TRBJ2-1; 16 bases agree with TRBD2. Germline loops: CDR1 PRHDT, CDR2 FYEKMQ (reference sequence). The length of the CDR3 is 18 residues. With 3 bases clipped from V and 6 bases from J, the junction kept 8 bases outside the gene matches. The CDR3 DNA sequence: TGTGCCAGCAGCTTGGGACTAGCGGGAGGGCCGGTGGGCAATGAGCAGTTCTTC. Its protein is CASSLGLAGGPVGNEQFF.

The V gene is TRBV4-1, the J gene TRBJ2-1, with D perhaps matching TRBD1 (6 bases). This CDR3 is 21 amino acids long. Trimming took off 0 bases at V and 0 bases at J, with 24 bases between the two ends. CDR1 and CDR2 from the germline V gene are MGHRA and YSYEKL. The CDR3 is CASSQDRGQLNPLSSYNEQFF. The CDR3 bases are TGCGCCAGCAGCCAAGATAGGGGACAACTAAATCCTCTTAGCTCCTACAATGAGCAGTTCTTC.

The genes are TRBV28 and TRBJ2-7; no firm D call. The length of the CDR3 is 14 residues. Per the germline V gene, CDR1 is MDHEN and CDR2 is SYDVKM. The ends were cut back, 2 bases at V and 3 bases at J, with 11 bases in the middle. This chain's CDR3 is CASSLTPSIYEQYF. The CDR3 bases are TGTGCCAGCAGTTTAACACCTTCTATCTACGAGCAGTACTTC.

The chain employs TRBV27 and TRBJ2-7, with TRBD1 identical over 8 bases. This CDR3 is built from 16 residues. Trimming at V came to 7 bases and at J to 3 bases, leaving 14 bases not matched to a gene. The germline V gene encodes CDR1 MNHEY and CDR2 SMNVEV (reference sequence). CDR3 sequence: CASTRRRDRYNYEQYF. The DNA of the CDR3 is TGTGCCAGCACCAGGAGACGGGACAGGTACAACTACGAGCAGTACTTC.

Remarks on this clone: Distinct nucleotide sequences in the sample also encode this CDR3. V is TRBV5-6 and J is TRBJ1-1, with D perhaps TRBD1 (5 bases). The V end lost 1 base, the J end lost 4 bases, and 5 bases lay between the germline ends. The germline CDR1 and CDR2 sequences are SGHDT and YYEEEE. The CDR3 is 12 amino acids. CDR3 nucleotide sequence: TGTGCCAGCAGCTTGAGGGGCACTGAAGCTTTCTTT. Translated, it gives CASSLRGTEAFF. The full variable domain, its missing parts supplied by reference TRBV5-6 and TRBJ1-1, is DAGVTQSPTHLIKTRGQQVTLRCSPKSGHDTVSWYQQALGQGPQFIFQYYEEEERQRGNFPDRFSGHQFPNYSSELNVNALLLGDSALYLCASSLRGTEAFFGQGTRLTVV.

V gene TRBV27 combines with J gene TRBJ1-4; perhaps TRBD1 as D (6 bases). In germline, CDR1 is MNHEY, CDR2 SMNVEV (reference sequence). The CDR3 loop spans 13 amino acids. V was cut by 3 bases and J by 6 bases, with 8 bases left in between. The CDR3 coding sequence is TGTGCCAGCAGTTTGGGGGCGGATGAAAAACTGTTTTTT. Translated, it gives CASSLGADEKLFF.

V usage is TRBV10-1 and J usage is TRBJ1-2; perhaps TRBD1 as D (6 bases). This CDR3 contains 14 residues. Germline V lookup: CDR1 WNHNN, CDR2 SYGVQD (reference sequence). V lost 7 bases to trimming and J lost 5 bases, with 17 bases between them. The CDR3 region has the DNA TGCGCCAGCATCCGGACAGACCCTTTTTATGGCTACACCTTC. Its protein is CASIRTDPFYGYTF.

The CDR3 loop reads CASSPMGQVNNEQFF. The DNA of the CDR3 is TGTGCCAGCAGCCCAATGGGGCAGGTGAACAATGAGCAGTTCTTC. V and J are TRBV9 and TRBJ2-1; D perhaps matches TRBD1 (5 bases). The CDR3 runs 15 residues. CDR1 is SGDLS, CDR2 YYNGEE, per germline. The germline V and J ends were trimmed by 4 bases and 5 bases, with 16 bases remaining between them. Looking up the rest from reference TRBV9 and TRBJ2-1 gives the full variable domain: DSGVTQTPKHLITATGQRVTLRCSPRSGDLSVYWYQQSLDQGLQFLIQYYNGEERAKGNILERFSAQQFPDLHSELNLSSLELGDSALYFCASSPMGQVNNEQFFGPGTRLTVL.